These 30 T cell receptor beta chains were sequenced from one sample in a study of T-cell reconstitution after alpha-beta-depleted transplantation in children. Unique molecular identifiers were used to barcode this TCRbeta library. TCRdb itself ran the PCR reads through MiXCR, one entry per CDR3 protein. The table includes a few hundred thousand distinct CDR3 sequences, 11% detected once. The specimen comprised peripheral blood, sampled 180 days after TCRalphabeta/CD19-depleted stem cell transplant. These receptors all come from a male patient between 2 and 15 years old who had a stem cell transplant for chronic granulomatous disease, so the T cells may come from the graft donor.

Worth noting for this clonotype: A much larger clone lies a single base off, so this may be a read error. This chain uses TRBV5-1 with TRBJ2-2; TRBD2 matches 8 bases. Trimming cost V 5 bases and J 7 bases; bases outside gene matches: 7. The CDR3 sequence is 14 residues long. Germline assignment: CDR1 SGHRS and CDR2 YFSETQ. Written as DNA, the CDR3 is TGCGCCAGCAGAAGCGGGAGATACAGCGGGGAGCTGTTTTTT. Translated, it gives CASRSGRYSGELFF. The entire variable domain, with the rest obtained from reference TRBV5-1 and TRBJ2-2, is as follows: KAGVTQTPRYLIKTRGQQVTLSCSPISGHRSVSWYQQTPGQGLQFLFEYFSETQRNKGNFPGRFSGRQFSNSRSEMNVSTLELGDSALYLCASRSGRYSGELFFGEGSRLTVL.

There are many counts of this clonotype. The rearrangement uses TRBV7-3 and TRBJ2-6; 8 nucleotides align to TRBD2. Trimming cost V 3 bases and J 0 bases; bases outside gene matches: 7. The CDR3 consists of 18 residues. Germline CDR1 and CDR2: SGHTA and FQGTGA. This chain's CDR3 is CASSLSAGVTSGANVLTF. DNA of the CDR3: TGTGCCAGCAGCTTGTCAGCGGGAGTCACCTCTGGGGCCAACGTCCTGACTTTC.

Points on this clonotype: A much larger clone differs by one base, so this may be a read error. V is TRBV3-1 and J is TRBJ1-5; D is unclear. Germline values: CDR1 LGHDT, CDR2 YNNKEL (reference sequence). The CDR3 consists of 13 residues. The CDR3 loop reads CASSQTGIQPEHF. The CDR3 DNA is TGTGCCAGCAGCCAAACGGGGATTCAGCCCGAGCATTTT. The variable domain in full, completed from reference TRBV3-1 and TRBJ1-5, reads DTAVSQTPKYLVTQMGNDKSIKCEQNLGHDTMYWYKQDSKKFLKIMFSYNNKELIINETVPNRFSPKSPDKAHLNLHINSLELGDSAVYFCASSQTGIQPEHFGDGTRLSIL.

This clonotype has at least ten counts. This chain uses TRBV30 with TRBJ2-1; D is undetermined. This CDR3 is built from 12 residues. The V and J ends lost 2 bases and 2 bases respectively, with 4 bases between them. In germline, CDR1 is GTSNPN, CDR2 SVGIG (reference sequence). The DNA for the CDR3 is TGTGCCTGGAGTCTAGCCTACAATGAGCAGTTCTTC. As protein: CAWSLAYNEQFF.

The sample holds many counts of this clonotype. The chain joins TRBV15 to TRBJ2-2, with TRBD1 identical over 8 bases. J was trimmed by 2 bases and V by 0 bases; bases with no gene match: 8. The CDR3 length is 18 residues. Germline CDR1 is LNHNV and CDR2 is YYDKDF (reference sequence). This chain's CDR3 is CATSRDPMDRANTGELFF. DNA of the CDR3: TGTGCCACCAGCAGAGATCCGATGGACAGGGCCAACACCGGGGAGCTGTTTTTT.

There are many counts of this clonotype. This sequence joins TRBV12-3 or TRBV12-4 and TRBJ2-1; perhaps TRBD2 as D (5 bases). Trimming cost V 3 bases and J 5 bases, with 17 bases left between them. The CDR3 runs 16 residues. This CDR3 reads CASSLRERSGNNEQFF. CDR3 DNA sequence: TGTGCCAGCAGTTTGAGGGAGAGGAGCGGTAACAATGAGCAGTTCTTC.

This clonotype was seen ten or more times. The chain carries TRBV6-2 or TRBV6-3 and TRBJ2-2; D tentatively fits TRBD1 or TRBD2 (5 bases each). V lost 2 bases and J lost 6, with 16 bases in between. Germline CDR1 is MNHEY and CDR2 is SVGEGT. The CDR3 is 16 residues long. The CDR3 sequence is CASSYPGTLGSGELFF. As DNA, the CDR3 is TGTGCCAGCAGTTACCCCGGGACCCTCGGGTCCGGGGAGCTGTTTTTT.

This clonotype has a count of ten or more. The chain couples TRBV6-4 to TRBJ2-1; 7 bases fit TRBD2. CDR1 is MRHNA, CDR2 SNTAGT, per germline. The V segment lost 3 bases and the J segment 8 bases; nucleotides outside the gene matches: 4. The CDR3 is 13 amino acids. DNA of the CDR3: TGTGCCAGCAGTGAGCGGGGAGGGGATGAGCAGTTCTTC. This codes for CASSERGGDEQFF.

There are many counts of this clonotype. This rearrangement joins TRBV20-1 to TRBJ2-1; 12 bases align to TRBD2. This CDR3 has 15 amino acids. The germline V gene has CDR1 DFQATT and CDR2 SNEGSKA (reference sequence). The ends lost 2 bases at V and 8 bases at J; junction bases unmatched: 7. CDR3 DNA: TGCAGTGCTAGACCGACTAGCGGGAGTAGGGATGAGCAGTTCTTC. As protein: CSARPTSGSRDEQFF.

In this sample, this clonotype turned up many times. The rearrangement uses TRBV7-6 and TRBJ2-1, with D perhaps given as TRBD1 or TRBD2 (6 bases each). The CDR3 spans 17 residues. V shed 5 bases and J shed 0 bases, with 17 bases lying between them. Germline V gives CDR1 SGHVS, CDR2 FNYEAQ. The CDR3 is CASSHPLGGSSYNEQFF. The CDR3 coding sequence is TGTGCCAGCAGCCACCCTCTGGGGGGCTCCTCCTACAATGAGCAGTTCTTC.

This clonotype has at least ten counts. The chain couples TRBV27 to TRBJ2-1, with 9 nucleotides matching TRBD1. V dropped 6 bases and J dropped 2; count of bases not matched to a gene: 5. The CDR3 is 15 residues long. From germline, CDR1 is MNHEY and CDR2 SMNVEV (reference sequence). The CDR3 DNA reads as TGTGCCAGCAGCACCGGGACAGGGACCTACAATGAGCAGTTCTTC. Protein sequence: CASSTGTGTYNEQFF.

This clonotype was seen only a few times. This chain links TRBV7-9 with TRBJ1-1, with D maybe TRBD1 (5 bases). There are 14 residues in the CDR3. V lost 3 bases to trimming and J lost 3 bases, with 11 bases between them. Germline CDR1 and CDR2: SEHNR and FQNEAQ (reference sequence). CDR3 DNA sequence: TGTGCCAGCAGCTTCGGCCGGGGGGACACTGAAGCTTTCTTT. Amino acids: CASSFGRGDTEAFF.

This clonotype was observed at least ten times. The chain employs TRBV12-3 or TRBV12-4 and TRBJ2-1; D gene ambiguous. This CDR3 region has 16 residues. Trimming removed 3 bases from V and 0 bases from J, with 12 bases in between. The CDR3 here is CASSFFLRSSYNEQFF. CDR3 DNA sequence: TGTGCCAGCAGTTTTTTTTTGCGGAGCTCCTACAATGAGCAGTTCTTC.

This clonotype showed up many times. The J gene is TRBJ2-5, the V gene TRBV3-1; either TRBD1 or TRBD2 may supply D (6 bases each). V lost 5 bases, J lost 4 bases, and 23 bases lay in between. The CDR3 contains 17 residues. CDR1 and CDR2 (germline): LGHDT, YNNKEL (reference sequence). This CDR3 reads CASSLSVGGTTAETQYF. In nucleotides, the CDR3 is TGTGCCAGCAGCTTAAGCGTGGGGGGCACTACGGCAGAGACCCAGTACTTC.

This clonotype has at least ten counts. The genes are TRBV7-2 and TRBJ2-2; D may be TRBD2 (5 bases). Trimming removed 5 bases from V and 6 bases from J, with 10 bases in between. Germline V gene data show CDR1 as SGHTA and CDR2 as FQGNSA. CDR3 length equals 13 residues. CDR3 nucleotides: TGTGCCAGCAGCCAACTAGGTCCCGGGGAGCTGTTTTTT. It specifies CASSQLGPGELFF.

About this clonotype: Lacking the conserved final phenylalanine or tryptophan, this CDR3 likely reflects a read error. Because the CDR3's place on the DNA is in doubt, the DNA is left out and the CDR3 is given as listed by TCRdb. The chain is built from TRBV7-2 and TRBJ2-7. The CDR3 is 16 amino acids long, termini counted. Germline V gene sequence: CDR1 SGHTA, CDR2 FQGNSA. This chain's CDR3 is CASSLGGGVSSYELYS.

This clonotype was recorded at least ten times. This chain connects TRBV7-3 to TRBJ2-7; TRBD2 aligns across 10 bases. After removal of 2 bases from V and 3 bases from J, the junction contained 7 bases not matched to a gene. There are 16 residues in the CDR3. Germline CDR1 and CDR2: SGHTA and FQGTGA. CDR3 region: CASSLAAGGPGYEQYF. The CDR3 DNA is TGTGCCAGCAGCTTAGCAGCGGGAGGGCCTGGCTACGAGCAGTACTTC.

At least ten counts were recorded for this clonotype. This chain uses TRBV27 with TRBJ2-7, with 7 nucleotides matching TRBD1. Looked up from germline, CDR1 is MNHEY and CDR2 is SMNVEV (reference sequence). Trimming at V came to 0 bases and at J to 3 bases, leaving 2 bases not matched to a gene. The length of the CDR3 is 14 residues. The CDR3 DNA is TGTGCCAGCAGTTTATCAGGGGGCTTCTACGAGCAGTACTTC. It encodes CASSLSGGFYEQYF.

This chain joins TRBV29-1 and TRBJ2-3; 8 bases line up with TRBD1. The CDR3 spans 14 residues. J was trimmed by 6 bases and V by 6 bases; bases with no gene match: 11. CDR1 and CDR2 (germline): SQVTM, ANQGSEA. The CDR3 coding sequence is TGCAGCGTCCTTGACAGGGGCAATCTTGATACGCAGTATTTT. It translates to CSVLDRGNLDTQYF.

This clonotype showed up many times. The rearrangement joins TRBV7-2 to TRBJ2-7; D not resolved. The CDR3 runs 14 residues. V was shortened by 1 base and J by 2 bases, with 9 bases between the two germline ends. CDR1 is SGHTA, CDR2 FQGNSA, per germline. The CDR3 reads CASSLGRWAYEQYF. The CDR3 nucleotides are TGTGCCAGCAGCTTAGGGCGGTGGGCCTACGAGCAGTACTTC.

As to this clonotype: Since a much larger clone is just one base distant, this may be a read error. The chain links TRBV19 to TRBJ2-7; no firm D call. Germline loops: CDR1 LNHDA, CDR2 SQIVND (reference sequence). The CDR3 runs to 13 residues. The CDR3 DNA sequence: TGTGCCTGTAGTGTTCGGAGCTCCTACGAGCAGTACTTC. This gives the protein CACSVRSSYEQYF.

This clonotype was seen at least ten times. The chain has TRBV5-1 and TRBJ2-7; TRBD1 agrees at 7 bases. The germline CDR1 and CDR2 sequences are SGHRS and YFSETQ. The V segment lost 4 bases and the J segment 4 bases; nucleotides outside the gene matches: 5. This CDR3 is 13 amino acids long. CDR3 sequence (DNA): TGCGCCAGCAGCCCCGGACAGGAATACGAGCAGTACTTC. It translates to CASSPGQEYEQYF.

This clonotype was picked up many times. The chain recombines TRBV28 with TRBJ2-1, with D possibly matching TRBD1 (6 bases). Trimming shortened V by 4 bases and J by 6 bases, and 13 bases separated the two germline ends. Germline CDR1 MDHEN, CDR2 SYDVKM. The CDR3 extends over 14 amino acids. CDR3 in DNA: TGTGCCAGCAGTTCGATGGGGGCAGTCAATGAGCAGTTCTTC. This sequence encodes CASSSMGAVNEQFF.

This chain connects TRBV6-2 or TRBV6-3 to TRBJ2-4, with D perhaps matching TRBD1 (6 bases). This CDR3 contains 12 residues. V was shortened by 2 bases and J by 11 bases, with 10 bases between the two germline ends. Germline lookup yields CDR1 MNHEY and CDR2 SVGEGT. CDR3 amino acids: CASSYQGMLQYF. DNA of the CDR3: TGTGCCAGCAGTTACCAGGGGATGCTTCAGTACTTC.

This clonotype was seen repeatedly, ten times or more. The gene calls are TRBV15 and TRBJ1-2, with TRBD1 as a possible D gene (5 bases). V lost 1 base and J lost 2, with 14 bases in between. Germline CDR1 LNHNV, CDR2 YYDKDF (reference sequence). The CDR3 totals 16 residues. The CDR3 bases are TGTGCCACCAGCAGAGGACTCGGGGGAGCGAACTATGGCTACACCTTC. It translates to CATSRGLGGANYGYTF.

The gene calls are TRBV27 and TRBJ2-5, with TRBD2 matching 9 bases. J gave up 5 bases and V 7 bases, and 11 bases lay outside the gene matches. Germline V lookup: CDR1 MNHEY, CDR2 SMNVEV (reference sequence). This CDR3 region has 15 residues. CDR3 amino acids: CASIRTSEETETQYF. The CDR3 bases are TGTGCCAGCATACGGACTAGCGAGGAGACCGAGACCCAGTACTTC.

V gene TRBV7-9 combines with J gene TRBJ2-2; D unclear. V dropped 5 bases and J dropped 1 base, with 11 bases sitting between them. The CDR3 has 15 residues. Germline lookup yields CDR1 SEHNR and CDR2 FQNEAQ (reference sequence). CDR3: CASSRNRENTGELFF. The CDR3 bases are TGTGCCAGCAGCCGTAATAGGGAGAACACCGGGGAGCTGTTTTTT.

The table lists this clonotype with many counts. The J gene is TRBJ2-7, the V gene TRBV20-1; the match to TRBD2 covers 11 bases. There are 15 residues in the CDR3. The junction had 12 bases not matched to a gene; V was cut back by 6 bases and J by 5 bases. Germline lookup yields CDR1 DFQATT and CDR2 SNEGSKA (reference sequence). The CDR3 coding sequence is TGCAGTGCCAAGTTCCTAGCGGGAGGAGGCCACGAGCAGTACTTC. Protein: CSAKFLAGGGHEQYF.

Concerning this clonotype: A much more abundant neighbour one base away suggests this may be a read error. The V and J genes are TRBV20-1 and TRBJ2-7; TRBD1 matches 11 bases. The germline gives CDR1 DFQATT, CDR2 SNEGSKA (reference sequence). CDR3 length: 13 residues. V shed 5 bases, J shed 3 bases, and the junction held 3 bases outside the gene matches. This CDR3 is CSAWGQGDYEQYF. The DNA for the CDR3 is TGCAGTGCTTGGGGACAGGGGGACTACGAGCAGTACTTC.

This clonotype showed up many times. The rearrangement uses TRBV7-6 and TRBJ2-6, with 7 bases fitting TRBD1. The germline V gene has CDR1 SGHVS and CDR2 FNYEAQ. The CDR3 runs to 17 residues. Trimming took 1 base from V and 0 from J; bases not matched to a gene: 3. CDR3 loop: CASSLGDRLSGANVLTF. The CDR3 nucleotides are TGTGCCAGCAGCTTAGGGGACAGACTCTCTGGGGCCAACGTCCTGACTTTC.